This T cell receptor (beta chain) emerged from a study of blood T cell repertoires in COVID-19. V was shortened by 4 bases and J by 2 bases, with 15 bases between the two germline ends. The CDR3 covers 16 residues. Germline V CDR1 and CDR2: ENHRY, SYGVKD. Authors' methods: Scientists estimated how many nucleated cells there were by amplifying reference gene primers. The data were produced by immunoSEQ multiplex PCR, yet TCRdb's version contains in-frame clones alone and is incomplete. V, J and clone size derive from that table, while D and trimming were established from the DNA sequence. The sample carries approximately 94,000 clones, about nine tenths recorded once.

J is TRBJ1-3 and V is TRBV10-3; a possible D gene is TRBD1 (5 bases). The sample comprised peripheral blood. This TCR was recovered from a woman aged 50 to 60 in a cohort sampled during active COVID-19. CDR3 DNA: TGTGCCATCAGTGGTTTTCAGGGAATTACTGGAAACACCATATATTTT. This translates into CAISGFQGITGNTIYF.